This T cell receptor beta chain was captured in a study of cytomegalovirus exposure and HLA in healthy donors (dated by TCRdb to the late 2010s). Some background on the complete study: According to a later analysis, the roughly 130 validation repertoires were produced on the same platform as the roughly 700 repertoires of the first cohort. The aim of the study was to test whether cataloging public T cell receptors could identify signatures of past pathogen exposure. Along with the 666-subject first cohort, a separate validation cohort of around 120 different subjects was used. High-throughput TCR immunosequencing, statistical association of individual TCRs with disease status, and machine learning were combined to predict cytomegalovirus infection status.

Separate from the approximately 670-subject first cohort, the validation cohort of 120 subjects was the group to which the donors belonged. The paper's findings and limits, for the study overall: In the study, approximately 160 TCR beta chains were listed as associated with cytomegalovirus. Most TCR sequences were seen in very few donors, while some public TCRs were found in many individuals. The authors suggested that the approach could potentially be extended to other disease states and immunological phenotypes. In vitro tests confirmed that a few of the cytomegalovirus-associated TCR beta chains recognize cytomegalovirus antigens. A later analysis found that TCRs clustered in the first cohort also tended to co-occur in the roughly 120 validation repertoires, with 94% of cluster scores above 0. The classifier was reported to diagnose cytomegalovirus status with high specificity and sensitivity in both the original and validation cohorts. A later analysis lacked HLA typing for the validation cohort, so it scored co-occurrence in that cohort across all 120 repertoires.

On this clone itself: Its recognized antigen is unknown. Within one base of it there is no much larger clone, and no base qualities were kept.

Library construction relied on the immunoSEQ multiplex PCR assay. On the authors' methods: A statistical classification framework was developed to diagnose cytomegalovirus status using the catalog of TCR beta chain sequences. Here the immuneACCESS table is served through TCRdb, limited to in-frame sequences with V and J called. Missing clones are a known gap in these copies; in checked studies unresolved V genes cover under half, and the rest lacks a known reason. The V and J calls and clone size are taken from that table; D and trimming were inferred from the DNA. The sample table records 120,000 to 150,000 clones; approximately 93% of these occur just once. The ten biggest clones cover 0.6% to 0.8% of the sample. The sample comprised PBMCs. The TCR comes from a man aged 18 to 29 in good health and CMV-seronegative.

The CDR3 region: CASSAPNRDSSEAFF. The nucleotide sequence is TGCGCCAGCAGCGCTCCAAACCGGGACAGTTCTGAAGCTTTCTTT. The chain links TRBV4-1 with TRBJ1-1, with TRBD1 matching 7 junction bases. Germline trimming: 5 bases from V, 6 bases from J; junction bases outside gene matches: 12. The CDR3 covers 15 residues, taking in both the cysteine and the phenylalanine. Only CDR3 DNA remains: 45 bases, in frame from the first base. CDR1 MGHRA and CDR2 YSYEKL are derived from the germline V gene.